Listed below are T cell receptor beta chains from one sample, sequenced in a study of T cell repertoires in aging, cancer and after chemotherapy. TCRdb re-analysed the multiplex PCR reads in MiXCR, keeping a single row per CDR3 protein. The data hold some 1,900 distinct CDR3 sequences, with about 19% observed a single time. The sequenced sample consisted of blood. These receptors originate from a human donor with a blood cancer. Each CDR3 is given with its conserved first and last residue. Fields, in order: J gene, D gene, V gene, clone size, CDR3 protein, CDR3 DNA. The D gene is left open where the match is weak. Size values are once, few and many counts, or a class for expanded clones, and some rows have none.

>TRBJ2-3|-|TRBV11-2|-
CASSSWGSDTQYF
TGTGCCAGCAGCTCCTGGGGGTCAGATACGCAGTATTTT
>TRBJ2-3|-|TRBV20-1|-
CSARPLGAGRADTQYF
TGCAGTGCTAGACCCTTGGGGGCGGGACGGGCAGATACGCAGTATTTT
>TRBJ1-1|-|TRBV19|medium-sized
CASSVSQVNTEAFF
TGTGCCAGTAGTGTCTCACAGGTGAACACTGAAGCTTTCTTT
>TRBJ1-2|-|TRBV20-1|few
CSARGSDGDFNYGYTF
TGCAGTGCCAGGGGATCAGACGGGGATTTCAACTATGGCTACACCTTC
>TRBJ2-4|TRBD2|TRBV5-1|few
CASSSPLREGRGKNIQYF
TGCGCCAGCAGCTCCCCTCTGCGGGAGGGCCGTGGCAAAAACATTCAGTACTTC
>TRBJ2-1|TRBD2|TRBV11-1|medium-sized
CASSPDLAGAYLNEQFF
TGTGCCAGCAGCCCGGACCTAGCGGGAGCTTACCTCAATGAGCAGTTCTTC
>TRBJ1-6|TRBD1|TRBV6-5|-
CASRGGGQGASPLHF
TGTGCCAGCAGAGGGGGGGGACAGGGCGCATCACCCCTCCACTTT
>TRBJ2-6|-|TRBV5-1|medium-sized
CASSLDSSVYGANVLTF
TGCGCCAGCAGCTTGGACAGTTCCGTCTACGGGGCCAACGTCCTGACTTTC
>TRBJ2-5|-|TRBV6-4|medium-sized
CASSSGSGETQYF
TGTGCCAGCAGTTCAGGGTCGGGAGAGACCCAGTACTTC
>TRBJ2-7|TRBD2|TRBV7-6|-
CASSPPSGISSYEQYF
TGTGCCAGCAGCCCCCCCAGCGGGATAAGTTCCTACGAGCAGTACTTC
>TRBJ1-1|-|TRBV11-2|few
CASSFPQGEVLMNTEAFF
TGTGCCAGCAGCTTTCCCCAGGGCGAGGTTCTCATGAACACTGAAGCTTTCTTT
>TRBJ2-1|TRBD2|TRBV11-1|-
CASSASGSSYNGQFF
TGTGCCAGCAGCGCTAGCGGGAGCTCCTACAATGGGCAGTTCTTC
>TRBJ1-1|-|TRBV21-1|-
CASSKERGRTEAFF
TGTGCCAGCAGCAAAGAGAGAGGGCGGACTGAAGCTTTCTTT